This T cell receptor (beta chain) was recorded in a study of response to subunit inactivated influenza vaccine. Findings of the study overall: That few new T cells are recruited by each seasonal influenza vaccination was the authors' suggestion.

TCRdb analysed the RT-PCR reads with MiXCR anew, one entry per CDR3 protein. This sample has 450,000 to 600,000 distinct CDR3 sequences; 6.5% to 8% occur once, and the top ten carry roughly 13%. CDR1 and CDR2 (germline): GTSNPN, SVGIG (reference sequence). This CDR3 comprises 15 residues. Trimming shortened V by 2 bases and J by 3 bases, and 13 bases separated the two germline ends. This clonotype has ten or more counts. The antigen remains undetermined. The genes are TRBV30 and TRBJ2-2; D remains ambiguous. The clonotype was recovered from a man between 50 and 69 years old who received an inactivated influenza vaccine. The input for sequencing was PBMCs from blood, taken less than 30 months after vaccination. In DNA, the CDR3 is TGTGCCTGGAGTACCGAGGACGGATACACCGGGGAGCTGTTTTTT. Translated: CAWSTEDGYTGELFF.